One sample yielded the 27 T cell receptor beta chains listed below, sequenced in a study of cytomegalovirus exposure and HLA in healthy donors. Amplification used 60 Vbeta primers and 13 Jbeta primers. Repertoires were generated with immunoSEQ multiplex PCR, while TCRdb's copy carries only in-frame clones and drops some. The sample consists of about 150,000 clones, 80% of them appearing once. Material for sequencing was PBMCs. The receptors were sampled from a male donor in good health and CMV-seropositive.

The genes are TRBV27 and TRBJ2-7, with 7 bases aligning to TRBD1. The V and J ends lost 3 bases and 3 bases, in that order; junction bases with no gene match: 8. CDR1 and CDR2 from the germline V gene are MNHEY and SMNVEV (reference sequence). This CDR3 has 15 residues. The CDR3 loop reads CASSLGQSIIYEQYF. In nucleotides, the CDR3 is TGTGCCAGCAGTTTGGGACAGTCCATCATCTACGAGCAGTACTTC.

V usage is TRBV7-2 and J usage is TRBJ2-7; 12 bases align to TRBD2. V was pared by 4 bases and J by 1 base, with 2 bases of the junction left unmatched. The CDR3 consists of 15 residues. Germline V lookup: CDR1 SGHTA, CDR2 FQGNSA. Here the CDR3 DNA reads TGTGCCAGCAGCTGGACTAGCGGGGAATCCTACGAGCAGTACTTC. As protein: CASSWTSGESYEQYF. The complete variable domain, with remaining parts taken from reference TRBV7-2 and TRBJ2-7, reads GAGVSQSPSNKVTEKGKDVELRCDPISGHTALYWYRQSLGQGLEFLIYFQGNSAPDKSGLPSDRFSAERTGGSVSTLTIQRTQQEDSAVYLCASSWTSGESYEQYFGPGTRLTVT.

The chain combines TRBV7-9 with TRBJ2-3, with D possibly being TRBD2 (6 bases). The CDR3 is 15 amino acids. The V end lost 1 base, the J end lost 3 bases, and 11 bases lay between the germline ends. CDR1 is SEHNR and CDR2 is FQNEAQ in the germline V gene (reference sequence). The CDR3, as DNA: TGTGCCAGCAGCTTAGTTCTTAGCGGAACAGATACGCAGTATTTT. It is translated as CASSLVLSGTDTQYF.

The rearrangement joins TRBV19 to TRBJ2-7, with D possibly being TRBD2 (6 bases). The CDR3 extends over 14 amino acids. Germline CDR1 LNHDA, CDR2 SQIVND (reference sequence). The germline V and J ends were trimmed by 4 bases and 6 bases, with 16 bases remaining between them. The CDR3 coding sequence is TGTGCCAGTAGTAGGGAGGAGGAGTTATCCGAGCAGTACTTC. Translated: CASSREEELSEQYF.

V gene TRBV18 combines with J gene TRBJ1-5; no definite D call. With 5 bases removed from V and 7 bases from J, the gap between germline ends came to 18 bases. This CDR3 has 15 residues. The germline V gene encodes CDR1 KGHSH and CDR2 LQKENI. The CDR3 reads CASSITGQPGQPQHF. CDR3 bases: TGTGCCAGCTCAATAACCGGCCAACCGGGGCAGCCCCAGCATTTT. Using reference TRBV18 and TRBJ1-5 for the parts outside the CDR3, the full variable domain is NAGVMQNPRHLVRRRGQEARLRCSPMKGHSHVYWYRQLPEEGLKFMVYLQKENIIDESGMPKERFSAEFPKEGPSILRIQQVVRGDSAAYFCASSITGQPGQPQHFGDGTRLSIL.

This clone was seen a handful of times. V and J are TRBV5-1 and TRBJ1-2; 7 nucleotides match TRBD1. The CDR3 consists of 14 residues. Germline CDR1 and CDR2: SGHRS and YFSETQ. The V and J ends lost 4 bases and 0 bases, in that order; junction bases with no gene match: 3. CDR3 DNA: TGCGCCAGCAGCGGCGGGACAGCTAACTATGGCTACACCTTC. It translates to CASSGGTANYGYTF.

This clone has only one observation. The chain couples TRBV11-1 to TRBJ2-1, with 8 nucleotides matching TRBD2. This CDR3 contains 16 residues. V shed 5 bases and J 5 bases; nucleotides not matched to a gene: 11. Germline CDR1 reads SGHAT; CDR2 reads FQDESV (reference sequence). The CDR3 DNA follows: TGTGCCAGCAGCGCCCCCCGTAGCGGGATAAACAATGAGCAGTTCTTC. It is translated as CASSAPRSGINNEQFF.

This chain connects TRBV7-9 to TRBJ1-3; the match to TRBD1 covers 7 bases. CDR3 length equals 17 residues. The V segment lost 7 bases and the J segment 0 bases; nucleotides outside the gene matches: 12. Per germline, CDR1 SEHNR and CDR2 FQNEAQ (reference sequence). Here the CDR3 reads CASIHGRTGGSGNTIYF. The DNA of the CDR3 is TGTGCCAGCATCCACGGAAGGACAGGCGGCTCTGGAAACACCATATATTTT.

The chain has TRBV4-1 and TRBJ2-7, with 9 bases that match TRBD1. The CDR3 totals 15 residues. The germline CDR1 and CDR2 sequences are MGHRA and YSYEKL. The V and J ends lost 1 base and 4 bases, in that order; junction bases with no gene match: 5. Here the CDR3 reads CASSQVPTGGYEQYF. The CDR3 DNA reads TGCGCCAGCAGCCAAGTCCCGACAGGGGGATACGAGCAGTACTTC.

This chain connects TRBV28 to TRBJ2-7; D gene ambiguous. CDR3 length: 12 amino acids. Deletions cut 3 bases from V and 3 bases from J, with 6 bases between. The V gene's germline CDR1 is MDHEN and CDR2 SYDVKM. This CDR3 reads CASSFAIYEQYF. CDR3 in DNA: TGTGCCAGCAGTTTTGCTATCTACGAGCAGTACTTC.

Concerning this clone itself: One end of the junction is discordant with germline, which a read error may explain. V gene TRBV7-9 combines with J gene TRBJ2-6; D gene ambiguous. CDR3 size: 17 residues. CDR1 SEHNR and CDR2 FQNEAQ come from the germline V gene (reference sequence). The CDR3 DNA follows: TGTTCCAGCAGCCAGTCCGCCGACATCTCTGGGGCCAACGTCCTGACTTTC. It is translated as CSSSQSADISGANVLTF.

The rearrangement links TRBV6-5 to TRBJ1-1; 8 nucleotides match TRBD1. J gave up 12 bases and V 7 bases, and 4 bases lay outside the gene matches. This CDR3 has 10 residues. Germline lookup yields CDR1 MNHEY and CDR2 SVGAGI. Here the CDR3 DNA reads TGTGCCAGCACAGGGGGCAGAACTTTCTTT. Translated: CASTGGRTFF.

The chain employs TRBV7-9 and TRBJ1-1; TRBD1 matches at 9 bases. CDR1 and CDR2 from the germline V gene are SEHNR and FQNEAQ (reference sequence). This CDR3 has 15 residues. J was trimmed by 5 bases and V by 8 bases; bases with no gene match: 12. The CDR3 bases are TGTGCCAGCGGACCGAACAGGGGGCAGGGGACTGAAGCTTTCTTT. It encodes CASGPNRGQGTEAFF.

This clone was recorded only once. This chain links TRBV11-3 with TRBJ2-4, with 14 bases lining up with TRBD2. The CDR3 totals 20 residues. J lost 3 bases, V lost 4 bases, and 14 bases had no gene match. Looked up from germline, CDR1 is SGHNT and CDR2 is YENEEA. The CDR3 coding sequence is TGTGCCAGCAGCTCCCCTGACAGGACTAGCGGGAGGAGTTTCAAAAACATTCAGTACTTC. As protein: CASSSPDRTSGRSFKNIQYF.

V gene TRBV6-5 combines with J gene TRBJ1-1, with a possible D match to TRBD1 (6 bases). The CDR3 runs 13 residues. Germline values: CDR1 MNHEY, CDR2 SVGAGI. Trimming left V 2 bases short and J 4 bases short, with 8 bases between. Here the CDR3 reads CASSYQGTTEAFF. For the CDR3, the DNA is TGTGCCAGCAGTTACCAGGGGACCACTGAAGCTTTCTTT.

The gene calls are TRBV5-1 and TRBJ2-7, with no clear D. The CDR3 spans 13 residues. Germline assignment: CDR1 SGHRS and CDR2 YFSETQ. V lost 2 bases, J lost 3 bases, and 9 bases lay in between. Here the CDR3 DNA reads TGCGCCAGCAGCTTTACGCGCTACTACGAGCAGTACTTC. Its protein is CASSFTRYYEQYF.

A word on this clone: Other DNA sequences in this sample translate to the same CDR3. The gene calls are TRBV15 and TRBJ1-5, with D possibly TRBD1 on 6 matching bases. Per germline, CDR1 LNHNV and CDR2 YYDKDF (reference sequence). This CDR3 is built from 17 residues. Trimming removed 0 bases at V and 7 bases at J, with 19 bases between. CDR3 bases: TGTGCCACCAGCAGAGATGAGGGGGGGGCGAGTTCCCAGCCCCAGCATTTT. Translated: CATSRDEGGASSQPQHF.

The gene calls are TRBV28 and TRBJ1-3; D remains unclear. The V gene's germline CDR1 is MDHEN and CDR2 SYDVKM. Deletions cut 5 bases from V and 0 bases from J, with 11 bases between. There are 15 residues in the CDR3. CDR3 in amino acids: CASSQRPSSGNTIYF. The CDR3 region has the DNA TGTGCCAGCAGTCAGAGGCCGAGCTCTGGAAACACCATATATTTT.

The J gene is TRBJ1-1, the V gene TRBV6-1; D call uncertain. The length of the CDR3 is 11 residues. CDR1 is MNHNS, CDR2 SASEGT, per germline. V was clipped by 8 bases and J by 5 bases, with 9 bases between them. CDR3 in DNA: TGTGCCAGCGGCTTCCTGACTGAAGCTTTCTTT. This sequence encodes CASGFLTEAFF.

The CDR3, as DNA: TGTGCCAGCAGCGTCACTAGCGGGCCCAGCTCCTACGAGCAGTACTTC. Its protein product is CASSVTSGPSSYEQYF. The gene calls are TRBV9 and TRBJ2-7, with TRBD2 matching over 9 bases. V shed 2 bases and J 0 bases; nucleotides not matched to a gene: 6. The CDR3 is made up of 16 amino acids. In germline, CDR1 is SGDLS, CDR2 YYNGEE. Looking up the rest from reference TRBV9 and TRBJ2-7 gives the full variable domain: DSGVTQTPKHLITATGQRVTLRCSPRSGDLSVYWYQQSLDQGLQFLIQYYNGEERAKGNILERFSAQQFPDLHSELNLSSLELGDSALYFCASSVTSGPSSYEQYFGPGTRLTVT.

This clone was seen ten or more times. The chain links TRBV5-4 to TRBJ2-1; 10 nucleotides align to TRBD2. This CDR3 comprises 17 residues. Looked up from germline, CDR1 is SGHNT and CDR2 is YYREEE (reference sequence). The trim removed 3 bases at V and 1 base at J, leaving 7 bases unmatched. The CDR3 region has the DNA TGTGCCAGCAGCTCCCTAGCGGGAGAGGGGTCCTACAATGAGCAGTTCTTC. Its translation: CASSSLAGEGSYNEQFF.

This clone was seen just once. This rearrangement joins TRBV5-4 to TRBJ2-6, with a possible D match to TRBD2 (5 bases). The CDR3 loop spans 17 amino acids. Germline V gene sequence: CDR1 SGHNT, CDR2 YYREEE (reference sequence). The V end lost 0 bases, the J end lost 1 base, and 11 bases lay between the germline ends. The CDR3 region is CASSLARSGSGANVLTF. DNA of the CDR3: TGTGCCAGCAGCTTGGCCAGATCGGGGTCTGGGGCCAACGTCCTGACTTTC.

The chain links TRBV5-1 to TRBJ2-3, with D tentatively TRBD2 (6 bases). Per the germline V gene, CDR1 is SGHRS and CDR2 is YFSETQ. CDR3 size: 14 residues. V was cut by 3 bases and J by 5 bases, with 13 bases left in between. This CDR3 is CASSYLLGGDTQYF. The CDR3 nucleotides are TGCGCCAGCAGCTACTTACTGGGGGGAGATACGCAGTATTTT.

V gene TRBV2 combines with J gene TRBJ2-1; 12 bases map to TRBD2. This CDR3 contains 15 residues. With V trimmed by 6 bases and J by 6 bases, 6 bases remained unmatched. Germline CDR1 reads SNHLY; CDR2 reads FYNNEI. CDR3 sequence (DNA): TGTGCCAGCAGGTCTGGGACTAGCGGGTCCAATGAGCAGTTCTTC. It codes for CASRSGTSGSNEQFF. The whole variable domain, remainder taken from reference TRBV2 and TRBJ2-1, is EPEVTQTPSHQVTQMGQEVILRCVPISNHLYFYWYRQILGQKVEFLVSFYNNEISEKSEIFDDQFSVERPDGSNFTLKIRSTKLEDSAMYFCASRSGTSGSNEQFFGPGTRLTVL.

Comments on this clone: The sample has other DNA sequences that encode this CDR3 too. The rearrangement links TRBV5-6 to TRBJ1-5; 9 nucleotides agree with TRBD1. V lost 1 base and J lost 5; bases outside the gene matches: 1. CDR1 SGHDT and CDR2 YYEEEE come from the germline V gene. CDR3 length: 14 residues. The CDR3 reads CASSLTGGDQPQHF. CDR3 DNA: TGTGCCAGCAGCTTGACAGGGGGCGATCAGCCCCAGCATTTT.

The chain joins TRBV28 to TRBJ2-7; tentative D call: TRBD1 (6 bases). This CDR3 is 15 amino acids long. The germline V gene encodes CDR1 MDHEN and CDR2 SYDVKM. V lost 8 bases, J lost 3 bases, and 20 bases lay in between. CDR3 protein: CASPPRAGGIYEQYF. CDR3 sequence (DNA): TGTGCCAGCCCGCCCAGGGCTGGGGGCATCTACGAGCAGTACTTC.

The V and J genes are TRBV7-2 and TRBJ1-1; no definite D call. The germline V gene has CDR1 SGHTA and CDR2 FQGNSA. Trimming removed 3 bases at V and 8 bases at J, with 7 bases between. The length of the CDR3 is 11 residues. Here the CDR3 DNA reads TGTGCCAGCAGCTTGGACTCGGAAGCTTTCTTT. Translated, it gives CASSLDSEAFF.